Listed below are T cell receptor beta chains from one sample, sequenced in a study of cytomegalovirus exposure and HLA in healthy donors. Only in-frame clones appear in the TCRdb table, and some are missing; sequencing was by immunoSEQ multiplex PCR. The table lists around 190,000 clones, about 83% of them singletons. The sequencing sample was made of PBMCs. The receptor set was obtained from a female donor in good health and CMV-seronegative. Each CDR3 is given with its conserved first and last residue. The order of the fields is V gene, CDR3 length, CDR3 protein.

v_gene: TRBV13
len: 13
CDR3aa: CASSSGTDYEQYF

v_gene: TRBV11-2
len: 14
CDR3aa: CASSLAGQGYIQYF

v_gene: TRBV11-1
len: 16
CDR3aa: CASSLGGGPMNTEAFF

v_gene: TRBV5-1
len: 14
CDR3aa: CASSTLQGAYEQYF

v_gene: TRBV11-2
len: 15
CDR3aa: CASSSAGPSTQPQHF

v_gene: TRBV4-1
len: 16
CDR3aa: CASSQWDRGLSTEAFF

v_gene: TRBV2
len: 14
CDR3aa: CASSDGGAVYEQYF

v_gene: TRBV5-1
len: 14
CDR3aa: CASSPGQGSYEQYF

v_gene: TRBV28
len: 13
CDR3aa: CASSYGTEETQYF

v_gene: TRBV4-2
len: 18
CDR3aa: CASSQGGLAILTYNEQFF

v_gene: TRBV7-8
len: 16
CDR3aa: CASSLGVARGNNGQFF

v_gene: TRBV9
len: 13
CDR3aa: CASSPATRATQYF

v_gene: TRBV9
len: 13
CDR3aa: CASSVGFSREQYF

v_gene: TRBV15
len: 15
CDR3aa: CATRGGQGSNQPQHF

v_gene: TRBV7-9
len: 12
CDR3aa: CASSYMNTEAFF

v_gene: TRBV2
len: 12
CDR3aa: CASSETPRTSYF

v_gene: TRBV9
len: 15
CDR3aa: CASSVGISADYEQYF

v_gene: TRBV7-6
len: 16
CDR3aa: CASSSRRVVRDTEAFF

v_gene: TRBV7-2
len: 14
CDR3aa: CASNLAGLYYEQYF

v_gene: TRBV18
len: 15
CDR3aa: CASSPLAGVLDEQFF

v_gene: TRBV7-6
len: 19
CDR3aa: CASSSRSTGGASGANVLTF

v_gene: TRBV7-9
len: 15
CDR3aa: CASSLGPLGSYEQYF

v_gene: TRBV10-2
len: 16
CDR3aa: CASSERNRGVDQPQHF